This T cell receptor (beta chain) appears in the sequencing data of a study of beta chain features in type 1 diabetes. This CDR3 region has 15 residues. The trim removed 5 bases at V and 9 bases at J, leaving 10 bases unmatched. CDR1 LNHNV and CDR2 YYDKDF come from the germline V gene (reference sequence). Investigators reverse transcribed all isolated RNA, so they sequenced expressed TCRB transcripts. The repertoire was sequenced with immunoSEQ multiplex PCR; TCRdb's copy has only in-frame clones and lacks some. The data hold 400,000 to 600,000 clones, with around 28% observed a single time. The clonotype originates from a man aged 18 to 30 in good health. The sample comprised naive CD4+ T cells from blood. The rearrangement links TRBV15 to TRBJ2-1; TRBD2 matches at 10 bases. DNA of the CDR3: TGTGCCACCAGCCTTGTACTAGCGGGGCGGGGTGAGCAGTTCTTC. Translated, it gives CATSLVLAGRGEQFF.